The clone carrying this TCR beta chain has at least ten counts. Germline-derived CDR1 and CDR2 are MNHEY and SVGEGT. CDR3 size: 14 residues. The ends were cut back, 8 bases at V and 3 bases at J, with 17 bases in the middle. Both previously described methods and listed TCR primers were employed to make bulk TCR libraries. TCRdb fed the PCR reads into MiXCR, producing one record per CDR3 protein. The sample yields 60,000 to 70,000 distinct CDR3 sequences, around 18% seen once. This record belongs to a study of molecular identifiers for immune sequencing clone quantification. Sorted cells numbering about 20,000 to 1,000,000, with 10%, 30% or 50% RNA, yielded the naive CD8 libraries.

The chain joins TRBV6-2 or TRBV6-3 to TRBJ2-7, with D perhaps TRBD2 (6 bases). The sample consisted of naive CD8+ T cells from blood, with Jurkat cell RNA spiked in. Subset indicated: FACS-sorted CD8+CD4-CCR7+CD45RA+ naive T cells. This clonotype was sampled from a human donor in good health. Some libraries in this study had Jurkat cell RNA spiked in. The CDR3 nucleotides are TGTGCCAGCGCCGGGGGTAGTAGATACTACGAGCAGTACTTC. The encoded protein is CASAGGSRYYEQYF.